What follows are 25 T cell receptor beta chains derived from one specimen sequenced in a study of regulatory dendritic cells for organ transplantation. No antigen has been identified for these receptors. CFSE-labeled sorted T cells met regulatory or mature dendritic cells for five to six days. Here immunoSEQ multiplex PCR was the method, and the copy in TCRdb shows in-frame clones only, minus some. The sample carries 9,500 to 15,000 clones, around 62% recorded once. The sample was naive CD8+ T cells from blood cultured with dendritic cells. Subset meaning: CD45RA+ naive T cells. The receptors come from a human donor in good health.

The chain has TRBV29-1 and TRBJ2-1; 9 bases align to TRBD1. The CDR3 extends over 16 amino acids. Germline trimming cut 0 bases from V and 3 bases from J; bases unmatched to any gene: 6. Germline-derived CDR1 and CDR2 are SQVTM and ANQGSEA. CDR3 nucleotide sequence: TGCAGCGTTGAAGAATCCGGGACAGGGATCTACAATGAGCAGTTCTTC. It is translated as CSVEESGTGIYNEQFF.

The rearrangement joins TRBV15 to TRBJ1-1; 7 bases match TRBD1. The CDR3 has 16 residues. Unmatched junction bases numbered 8, after V lost 0 bases and J lost 4 bases. CDR1 LNHNV and CDR2 YYDKDF come from the germline V gene (reference sequence). For the CDR3, the DNA is TGTGCCACCAGCAGAGATGTCCGACAGGGCTTCACTGAAGCTTTCTTT. Translating it yields CATSRDVRQGFTEAFF.

The gene calls are TRBV9 and TRBJ1-1, with D possibly matching TRBD1 (5 bases). Deletions cut 4 bases from V and 2 bases from J, with 9 bases between. CDR3 length: 13 amino acids. Per germline, CDR1 SGDLS and CDR2 YYNGEE. CDR3: CASSLQDNTEAFF. Here the CDR3 DNA reads TGTGCCAGCAGCCTACAGGATAACACTGAAGCTTTCTTT.

The chain links TRBV9 to TRBJ2-7; tentative D call: TRBD2 (5 bases). Germline V gene lookup returns CDR1 SGDLS and CDR2 YYNGEE. V lost 3 bases and J lost 4, with 17 bases in between. The CDR3 has 15 amino acids. The CDR3 spells CASSAYGEVLYEQYF. CDR3 sequence (DNA): TGTGCCAGCAGCGCGTACGGGGAAGTACTTTACGAGCAGTACTTC.

This clone was detected only a few times. The CDR3 sequence: CASSQDRYSDTQYF. For the CDR3, the DNA is TGCGCCAGCAGCCAAGATCGCTACTCAGATACGCAGTATTTT. V is TRBV4-3 and J is TRBJ2-3; D gene unclear. Germline V gene data show CDR1 as LGHNA and CDR2 as YSLEER. The CDR3 runs 14 residues. The V end was cut by 0 bases, the J end by 4 bases, with 8 bases between.

This chain uses TRBV7-9 with TRBJ2-7; weak D call: TRBD1 (6 bases). Deletions cut 5 bases from V and 6 bases from J, with 17 bases between. This CDR3 contains 14 residues. Germline V CDR1 and CDR2: SEHNR, FQNEAQ (reference sequence). DNA for the CDR3: TGTGCCAGCAGCGTACAGGGAACGTCCCTCGAGCAGTACTTC. Translating it yields CASSVQGTSLEQYF.

The CDR3 loop is CASSKPGQGGTEAFF. CDR3 coding DNA: TGTGCCAGCAGCAAACCGGGACAGGGAGGAACTGAAGCTTTCTTT. The genes are TRBV5-5 and TRBJ1-1; 9 bases are a match to TRBD1. Germline CDR1 is SGHKS and CDR2 is YYEKEE (reference sequence). Trimming took 4 bases from V and 5 from J; bases not matched to a gene: 9. The CDR3 is 15 amino acids.

The rearrangement links TRBV6-5 to TRBJ2-1; 8 bases are shared with TRBD2. The CDR3 contains 13 residues. Germline assignment: CDR1 MNHEY and CDR2 SVGAGI. Unmatched junction bases numbered 9, after V lost 8 bases and J lost 9 bases. CDR3 nucleotide sequence: TGTGCCAGCGGGTTAGCGGGGAATGGTGAGCAGTTCTTC. This encodes CASGLAGNGEQFF.

This clone was detected a few times. This chain links TRBV7-9 with TRBJ2-1, with D possibly matching TRBD2 (6 bases). The germline V gene has CDR1 SEHNR and CDR2 FQNEAQ (reference sequence). The CDR3 is 14 residues long. V was pared by 3 bases and J by 4 bases, with 10 bases between. The CDR3 DNA follows: TGTGCCAGCAGCTTCGCGGGAAGTTACAATGAGCAGTTCTTC. This sequence encodes CASSFAGSYNEQFF.

A single count supports this clone. The V and J genes are TRBV28 and TRBJ1-5; TRBD1 is a possible D gene (5 bases). This CDR3 is built from 16 residues. V was cut by 8 bases and J by 4 bases, with 21 bases left in between. Germline assignment: CDR1 MDHEN and CDR2 SYDVKM. The CDR3 sequence is CASGGGERWANQPQHF. In nucleotides, the CDR3 is TGTGCCAGCGGAGGAGGGGAGCGTTGGGCTAATCAGCCCCAGCATTTT.

The chain links TRBV28 to TRBJ2-1; weak D call: TRBD1 (6 bases). Germline V lookup: CDR1 MDHEN, CDR2 SYDVKM. Trimming took off 9 bases at V and 13 bases at J, with 19 bases between the two ends. This CDR3 has 12 residues. CDR3 DNA sequence: TGTGCCAGTACCACCTCCAGGGACACCCAGTTCTTC. Translation: CASTTSRDTQFF.

The table lists this clone with a few counts. CDR3 sequence reads: CASSASGTVTGELFF. For the CDR3, the DNA is TGTGCCAGCAGCGCATCCGGGACAGTCACCGGGGAGCTGTTTTTT. V usage is TRBV9 and J usage is TRBJ2-2; 7 nucleotides match TRBD1. V was pared by 3 bases and J by 4 bases, with 6 bases of the junction left unmatched. This CDR3 contains 15 residues. Germline V gene sequence: CDR1 SGDLS, CDR2 YYNGEE. The whole variable domain, remainder taken from reference TRBV9 and TRBJ2-2, is DSGVTQTPKHLITATGQRVTLRCSPRSGDLSVYWYQQSLDQGLQFLIQYYNGEERAKGNILERFSAQQFPDLHSELNLSSLELGDSALYFCASSASGTVTGELFFGEGSRLTVL.

V is TRBV27 and J is TRBJ2-7; 8 positions agree with TRBD1. The CDR3 runs to 13 residues. Germline-derived CDR1 and CDR2 are MNHEY and SMNVEV (reference sequence). The V gene end was trimmed by 10 bases and the J gene end by 7 bases; junction bases not matched to a gene: 12. CDR3 DNA sequence: TGTGCCATCGGGACAGGAGCCGTGAGTGAGCAGTACTTC. Amino acids: CAIGTGAVSEQYF.

This clone showed up just a few times. The V gene is TRBV4-2, the J gene TRBJ2-2, with D perhaps TRBD1 (6 bases). The CDR3 is 15 amino acids. The V and J ends lost 6 bases and 7 bases respectively, with 18 bases between them. Per the germline V gene, CDR1 is LGHNA and CDR2 is YNFKEQ. The CDR3, as DNA: TGTGCCAGCAGTCCCCCCGCGGTAGGGGGCGGGGAGCTGTTTTTT. Protein sequence: CASSPPAVGGGELFF.

The chain employs TRBV14 and TRBJ1-1; no clear D gene. The CDR3 contains 13 residues. With 0 bases removed from V and 1 base from J, the gap between germline ends came to 3 bases. CDR1 SGHDN and CDR2 FVKESK come from the germline V gene. This CDR3 reads CASSQDRNTEAFF. The CDR3, as DNA: TGTGCCAGCAGCCAAGACAGGAACACTGAAGCTTTCTTT.

V usage is TRBV5-1 and J usage is TRBJ1-1, with 7 nucleotides matching TRBD1. From germline, CDR1 is SGHRS and CDR2 YFSETQ. Unmatched junction bases numbered 14, after V lost 6 bases and J lost 6 bases. The length of the CDR3 is 15 residues. The CDR3 is CASTPAGTGVAEAFF. The CDR3 DNA follows: TGCGCCAGCACCCCGGCGGGTACAGGGGTGGCTGAAGCTTTCTTT.

This sequence joins TRBV7-9 and TRBJ1-2, with a tentative D call TRBD1 (6 bases). This CDR3 is 16 amino acids long. V was shortened by 5 bases and J by 3 bases, with 19 bases between the two germline ends. The germline gives CDR1 SEHNR, CDR2 FQNEAQ (reference sequence). The CDR3 here is CASSTSGNRVDYGYTF. For the CDR3, the DNA is TGTGCCAGCAGCACTAGCGGGAACAGGGTGGACTATGGCTACACCTTC.

This chain links TRBV5-4 with TRBJ2-1, with D possibly TRBD1 on 5 matching bases. Trimming removed 5 bases at V and 3 bases at J, with 9 bases between. The CDR3 runs to 13 residues. From germline, CDR1 is SGHNT and CDR2 YYREEE (reference sequence). In DNA form, the CDR3 reads TGTGCCAGCAGTCCGGACAACTACAATGAGCAGTTCTTC. Protein: CASSPDNYNEQFF.

The rearrangement links TRBV9 to TRBJ2-2; D unresolved. Germline-derived CDR1 and CDR2 are SGDLS and YYNGEE. The CDR3 length is 13 residues. The ends were cut back, 0 bases at V and 4 bases at J, with 4 bases in the middle. The CDR3 here is CASSVVSTGELFF. In DNA form, the CDR3 reads TGTGCCAGCAGCGTAGTATCCACCGGGGAGCTGTTTTTT.

This clone was found a few times. The gene calls are TRBV4-3 and TRBJ2-1; D gene uncertain. The length of the CDR3 is 15 residues. CDR1 and CDR2 (germline): LGHNA, YSLEER. The V and J ends lost 0 bases and 6 bases respectively, with 12 bases between them. This CDR3 reads CASSQDWPNVNEQFF. The CDR3, as DNA: TGCGCCAGCAGCCAAGACTGGCCCAACGTCAATGAGCAGTTCTTC.

The gene calls are TRBV19 and TRBJ2-7; possibly TRBD1 for D (6 bases). Trimming took 5 bases from V and 1 from J, leaving 9 bases between them. The CDR3 extends over 13 amino acids. Germline CDR1 reads LNHDA; CDR2 reads SQIVND (reference sequence). The CDR3 DNA reads as TGTGCCAGTAGTGCCGGACAGTCCTACGAGCAGTACTTC. Translated: CASSAGQSYEQYF.

The CDR3 DNA reads as TGTGCCAGTACCATCTGGAGCGGGGGACATAGCAATCAGCCCCAGCATTTT. This gives the protein CASTIWSGGHSNQPQHF. The V and J genes are TRBV19 and TRBJ1-5, with D possibly matching TRBD1 (6 bases). Trimming pared 7 bases from V and 0 bases from J, leaving 19 bases between. This CDR3 region has 17 residues. Per germline, CDR1 LNHDA and CDR2 SQIVND (reference sequence).

The chain couples TRBV4-3 to TRBJ1-4; tentatively, D is TRBD1 (5 bases). Trimming removed 3 bases at V and 5 bases at J, with 13 bases between. The CDR3 totals 15 residues. Per the germline V gene, CDR1 is LGHNA and CDR2 is YSLEER. The CDR3 here is CASSQGLGRNEKLFF. In nucleotides, the CDR3 is TGCGCCAGCAGCCAGGGTTTGGGGCGCAATGAAAAACTGTTTTTT.

The rearrangement links TRBV7-9 to TRBJ2-1; 15 bases align to TRBD2. V lost 5 bases to trimming and J lost 6 bases; unmatched junction nucleotides: 5. This CDR3 spans 16 amino acids. The germline gives CDR1 SEHNR, CDR2 FQNEAQ (reference sequence). The CDR3 is CASSPGTSGGFNEQFF. CDR3 DNA: TGTGCCAGCAGCCCCGGGACTAGCGGGGGGTTCAATGAGCAGTTCTTC.

The rearrangement links TRBV23-1 to TRBJ1-4, with D maybe TRBD1 (5 bases). TRBV23-1 is known as an ORF, though its function is uncertain. The ends were cut back, 6 bases at V and 4 bases at J, with 15 bases in the middle. The CDR3 length is 15 residues. Written as DNA, the CDR3 is TGCGCCAGCAGCCAGGGCCGGTCTAATAATGAAAAACTGTTTTTT. Translation: CASSQGRSNNEKLFF.